A selection of T cell receptor beta chains follows, all from one sample in a study of lymphopenia after photon versus proton radiotherapy. Profiled with immunoSEQ multiplex PCR; TCRdb holds only in-frame clones, not every one. The data hold around 64,000 clones, with 85% to 95% observed a single time. This specimen consisted of peripheral blood, obtained from a patient treated with photon-based radiotherapy. Source of these receptors: a woman between 40 and 50 years old with cholangiocarcinoma. Both conserved end residues are part of each CDR3. D genes are given only for firm matches.

cdr3_aa cdr3_nt j_call d_call v_call
CASSGGLQLGSSEQYF TGTGCCAGCAGCGGAGGCCTACAGCTAGGGTCGTCTGAGCAGTACTTC TRBJ2-7 NA TRBV11-3
CASRRDGANVLTF TGTGCCAGCAGGAGGGACGGGGCCAACGTCCTGACTTTC TRBJ2-6 NA TRBV9
CASSQVVQGLDGYTF TGCGCCAGCAGCCAAGTGGTACAGGGTCTGGATGGCTACACCTTC TRBJ1-2 NA TRBV4-3
CASSDSGSRADTQYF TGTGCCAGCAGCGACTCCGGATCAAGGGCAGATACGCAGTATTTT TRBJ2-3 NA TRBV2
CASKQGSANYGYTF TGTGCCAGCAAGCAAGGGTCAGCTAACTATGGCTACACCTTC TRBJ1-2 NA TRBV6-6
CASSYSWSENRPFF TGTGCCAGCAGTTACTCTTGGAGCGAGAACAGACCTTTCTTT TRBJ1-1 NA TRBV6-5
CASRHSGNEQFF TGTGCCAGCAGGCATAGCGGGAATGAGCAGTTCTTC TRBJ2-1 TRBD2 TRBV5-4
CASSRGLAGPGSYNEQFF TGTGCCAGCAGTCGGGGACTAGCGGGTCCAGGCTCCTACAATGAGCAGTTCTTC TRBJ2-1 TRBD2 TRBV11-3
CAWSAGGKNPAFF TGTGCCTGGAGTGCCGGGGGAAAAAACCCAGCTTTCTTT TRBJ1-1 NA TRBV30
CAGHRADTEAFF TGTGCCGGCCACAGGGCGGACACTGAAGCTTTCTTT TRBJ1-1 NA TRBV6-4
CASQGQGGYEQYF TGTGCCTCCCAGGGACAGGGAGGGTACGAGCAGTACTTC TRBJ2-7 TRBD1 TRBV10-3
CASSLILGQGAEAFF TGTGCCAGCAGTTTAATTCTGGGACAGGGGGCGGAAGCTTTCTTT TRBJ1-1 TRBD1 TRBV28
CATSRDPREDTIYF TGTGCCACCAGCAGAGATCCCAGGGAAGACACCATATATTTT TRBJ1-3 NA TRBV15
CAWMYQMNTEAFF TGTGCCTGGATGTATCAGATGAACACTGAAGCTTTCTTT TRBJ1-1 NA TRBV30
CASSFGRGFKPQHF TGTGCCAGCAGTTTTGGCAGGGGGTTCAAGCCCCAGCATTTT TRBJ1-5 TRBD1 TRBV28
CASSQEGGGDEQYF TGCGCCAGCAGCCAAGAGGGGGGTGGGGACGAGCAGTACTTC TRBJ2-7 NA TRBV4-3
CSVEWPLDEQFF TGCAGCGTTGAGTGGCCTTTGGATGAGCAGTTCTTC TRBJ2-1 NA TRBV29-1
CASSSTRGPAQETQYF TGTGCCAGCAGCTCAACCAGGGGCCCAGCCCAAGAGACCCAGTACTTC TRBJ2-5 NA TRBV7-9
CASRTTGVGTEAFF TGTGCCAGCAGGACAACAGGGGTTGGCACTGAAGCTTTCTTT TRBJ1-1 TRBD1 TRBV6-1
CASSLTSGAGNEQFF TGTGCCAGCAGCTTGACTAGCGGAGCGGGGAATGAGCAGTTCTTC TRBJ2-1 TRBD2 TRBV5-4
CASSLAGLAGELFF TGTGCCAGCAGCTTAGCCGGCCTTGCCGGGGAGCTGTTTTTT TRBJ2-2 NA TRBV7-8
CASSPGRDQPQHF TGTGCCAGCTCACCTGGGCGAGATCAGCCCCAGCATTTT TRBJ1-5 NA TRBV18
CASSQETGAFNEKLFF TGCGCCAGCAGCCAAGAGACAGGGGCTTTTAATGAAAAACTGTTTTTT TRBJ1-4 TRBD1 TRBV4-3
CASRGTGDTEAFF TGTGCCAGCAGGGGGACAGGGGACACTGAAGCTTTCTTT TRBJ1-1 TRBD1 TRBV6-5